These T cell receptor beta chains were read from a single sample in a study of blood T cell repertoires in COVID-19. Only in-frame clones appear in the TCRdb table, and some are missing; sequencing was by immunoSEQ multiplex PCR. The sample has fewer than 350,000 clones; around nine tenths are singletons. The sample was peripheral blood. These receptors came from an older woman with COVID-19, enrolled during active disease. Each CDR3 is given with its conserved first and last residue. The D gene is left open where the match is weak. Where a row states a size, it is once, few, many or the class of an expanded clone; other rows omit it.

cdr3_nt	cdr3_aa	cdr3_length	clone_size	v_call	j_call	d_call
TGTGCCAGTAGTAAGACAGGGCGGGGGGCCTTGAACACTGAAGCTTTCTTT	CASSKTGRGALNTEAFF	17	once	TRBV19	TRBJ1-1	TRBD1
TGTGCCAGCAGAGTTGGCGGGAAAGGGGGCTCAGGCGGGAGGCATGGCTACACCTTC	CASRVGGKGGSGGRHGYTF	19	.	TRBV5-4	TRBJ1-2	TRBD1
TGCGCCAGCCCTCGGGGAGGAGACCTTTCCTACGAGCAGTACTTC	CASPRGGDLSYEQYF	15	.	TRBV23-1	TRBJ2-7	.
TGTGCCAGCAGCCGAGGGACAGGGGCTAACTATGGCTACACCTTC	CASSRGTGANYGYTF	15	.	TRBV3-1/TRBV3-2	TRBJ1-2	TRBD1
TGTGCCAGCAGCCGCTCCGGGACACCTCCTGAAAAACTGTTTTTT	CASSRSGTPPEKLFF	15	few	TRBV13	TRBJ1-4	.
TGTGCCAGCAGCTTAGTCGGGGACAGGGTTCGGTTACGTTATAATTCACCCCTCCACTTT	CASSLVGDRVRLRYNSPLHF	20	once	TRBV11-3	TRBJ1-6	TRBD1
TGTGCCAGTAGTGGGAGACCTCCGGCAGAGACCCAGTACTTC	CASSGRPPAETQYF	14	.	TRBV19	TRBJ2-5	.
TGTGCCAGCAGTTCCGACGTCGGGGGCTATGGCTACACCTTC	CASSSDVGGYGYTF	14	.	TRBV6-1	TRBJ1-2	.
TGTGCCAGCAGCCGACAGGGATCTAACTATGGCTACACCTTC	CASSRQGSNYGYTF	14	.	TRBV7-9	TRBJ1-2	TRBD1
TGCGCCAGCAGCTGGACAGCTGGGGCCAACGTCCTGACTTTC	CASSWTAGANVLTF	14	.	TRBV5-1	TRBJ2-6	.
TGTGCCAGTAGTAAGGCGGGCCGACCTGGGTGGGATGAGCAGTTCTTC	CASSKAGRPGWDEQFF	16	.	TRBV19	TRBJ2-1	.
TGTGCCAGCTCACCAGGCTGGACAGATGAAAAACTGTTTTTT	CASSPGWTDEKLFF	14	.	TRBV18	TRBJ1-4	.
TGTGCCAGTACCGCGACAGCATCACACGCTAACTATGGCTACACCTTC	CASTATASHANYGYTF	16	.	TRBV19	TRBJ1-2	.
TGTGCCAGCAGAGAGCGGGGGGCCAGCCAAGAGACCCAGTACTTC	CASRERGASQETQYF	15	.	TRBV3-1/TRBV3-2	TRBJ2-5	TRBD2
TGTGCCAGCAGTTCTTATAGCAATCAGCCCCAGCATTTT	CASSSYSNQPQHF	13	few	TRBV12-3/TRBV12-4	TRBJ1-5	.
TGTGCCAGCAGCAAAGGGTTCAGGGTTTGTTCACCCCTCCACTTT	CASSKGFRVCSPLHF	15	.	TRBV21-1	TRBJ1-6	.
TGTGCCAGCAGTTTACCCGCGGGGGGTTACGAGCAGTACTTC	CASSLPAGGYEQYF	14	.	TRBV28	TRBJ2-7	TRBD2
TGTGCCAGCAGTGGACGTAACCCGGGCACCGGGGAGCTGTTTTTT	CASSGRNPGTGELFF	15	.	TRBV2	TRBJ2-2	.
TGCGCCAGCAGCTTGTCTGGGGGCTCCCCTGACGAGCAGTACTTC	CASSLSGGSPDEQYF	15	.	TRBV5-1	TRBJ2-7	.
TGTGCCAGCAGTTACCCTAATAGGGGCAATGAGCAGTTCTTC	CASSYPNRGNEQFF	14	once	TRBV6-2/TRBV6-3	TRBJ2-1	.
TGTGCCAGCAGTCCCTCAGGATACCTGAACACTGAAGCTTTCTTT	CASSPSGYLNTEAFF	15	.	TRBV28	TRBJ1-1	.
TGTGCCAGCAGCCAGCCGGTTGTGAAGAATGGCTACACCTTC	CASSQPVVKNGYTF	14	once	TRBV7-8	TRBJ1-2	.
TGTGCCAGCAGCTTGGGATCGGCGGGCGCTCAGCCCCAGCATTTT	CASSLGSAGAQPQHF	15	once	TRBV5-6	TRBJ1-5	.
TGCGCCAGCAGCTGGCCGGGTGAAGAGACCCAGTACTTC	CASSWPGEETQYF	13	.	TRBV5-1	TRBJ2-5	.
TGCGCCAGCAGCCCCGCGGAAGGCTCAGATACGCAGTATTTT	CASSPAEGSDTQYF	14	.	TRBV5-1	TRBJ2-3	.
TGCAGCGCCCGCCCTGGGACATCCCAGGGTGGCTACACCTTC	CSARPGTSQGGYTF	14	.	TRBV29-1	TRBJ1-2	.
TGTGCCTGGGGACAGGGGGTCGCCTACGAGCAGTACTTC	CAWGQGVAYEQYF	13	.	TRBV30	TRBJ2-7	TRBD1
TGTGCCAGCAGGCCGGGACAGACCTACGAGCAGTACTTC	CASRPGQTYEQYF	13	.	TRBV6-5	TRBJ2-7	TRBD1
TGTGCCAGCAGGAAGGGGGCCGCCTATAATTCACCCCTCCACTTT	CASRKGAAYNSPLHF	15	.	TRBV6-5	TRBJ1-6	TRBD1
TGTGCCAGCAGCTTAGAGCAGCGAACGGGTGGCTACACCTTC	CASSLEQRTGGYTF	14	few	TRBV7-8	TRBJ1-2	.
TGCAGCGCCCCCGGTCCGGGGGGAAGCACAGATACGCAGTATTTT	CSAPGPGGSTDTQYF	15	few	TRBV29-1	TRBJ2-3	TRBD2
TGTGCCAGCAGATCCTTTCCGGGACAGGGCGGCTACGAGCAGTACTTC	CASRSFPGQGGYEQYF	16	.	TRBV28	TRBJ2-7	TRBD1